These T cell receptor beta chains were read from a single sample in a study of cytomegalovirus exposure and HLA in healthy donors. The repertoire was sequenced with immunoSEQ multiplex PCR; TCRdb's copy has only in-frame clones and lacks some. Of 100,000 to 150,000 clones in the sample, roughly 80% were seen once. Specimen: PBMCs. These TCRs come from a man younger than 45 in good health and CMV-seropositive. Both conserved end residues are part of each CDR3. D genes are given only for firm matches. Size values are once, few and many counts, or a class for expanded clones, and some rows have none.

clone_size	v_call	d_call	j_call	cdr3_aa	cdr3_nt
-	TRBV2	TRBD1	TRBJ1-1	CASSETGGFTEAFF	TGTGCCAGCAGTGAGACAGGGGGTTTCACTGAAGCTTTCTTT
-	TRBV5-1	-	TRBJ2-1	CASSFMGNNNEQFF	TGCGCCAGCAGCTTCATGGGCAATAACAATGAGCAGTTCTTC
-	TRBV5-4	TRBD2	TRBJ2-5	CASSLYGGGETQYF	TGTGCCAGCAGCTTGTACGGGGGGGGAGAGACCCAGTACTTC
-	TRBV19	TRBD1	TRBJ1-2	CASTSTGGGYGYTF	TGTGCCAGTACCTCAACAGGGGGCGGCTATGGCTACACCTTC
-	TRBV6-1	TRBD1	TRBJ2-7	CASSEEAGGSYEQYF	TGTGCCAGCAGTGAAGAGGCAGGGGGATCCTACGAGCAGTACTTC
-	TRBV29-1	TRBD1	TRBJ2-7	CSVEGGAPGQGGYEQYF	TGCAGCGTTGAAGGAGGGGCACCGGGACAGGGCGGCTACGAGCAGTACTTC
-	TRBV29-1	-	TRBJ1-1	CSVEGQGIGTEAFF	TGCAGCGTTGAAGGGCAGGGTATCGGGACTGAAGCTTTCTTT
-	TRBV15	TRBD2	TRBJ2-1	CATSGGLAGGPGDEQFF	TGTGCCACCAGCGGGGGACTAGCGGGGGGGCCCGGGGATGAGCAGTTCTTC
-	TRBV11-1	-	TRBJ1-1	CASSLFDAGNTEAFF	TGTGCCAGCAGCTTATTTGATGCCGGGAACACTGAAGCTTTCTTT
many	TRBV25-1	TRBD1	TRBJ1-6	CASSRGQGGSPLHF	TGTGCCAGCAGTAGGGGGCAGGGAGGTTCACCCCTCCACTTT
-	TRBV27	-	TRBJ1-2	CASSLSGFQVFGYTF	TGTGCCAGCAGTTTATCTGGTTTCCAGGTCTTTGGCTACACCTTC
-	TRBV7-9	-	TRBJ2-3	CASSPLRKASTDTQYF	TGTGCCAGCAGCCCCCTTCGAAAAGCTAGCACAGATACGCAGTATTTT
-	TRBV28	-	TRBJ1-3	CASSYRAVGNTIYF	TGTGCCAGCAGTTACAGGGCAGTCGGAAACACCATATATTTT
-	TRBV2	TRBD1	TRBJ1-4	CASSSGPQGANEKLFF	TGTGCCAGCAGCTCGGGTCCCCAGGGGGCTAATGAAAAACTGTTTTTT
-	TRBV10-2	-	TRBJ1-1	CASSESNSLNTEAFF	TGCGCCAGCAGTGAGTCAAACTCCCTGAACACTGAAGCTTTCTTT
-	TRBV4-1	TRBD1	TRBJ2-7	CASSQAGQGWNEQYF	TGCGCCAGCAGCCAAGCCGGACAGGGGTGGAACGAGCAGTACTTC
-	TRBV14	-	TRBJ1-1	CASSQEEHLEAFF	TGTGCCAGCAGCCAAGAAGAACACCTTGAAGCTTTCTTT
-	TRBV9	-	TRBJ2-7	CASSVEPDEQYF	TGTGCCAGCAGCGTAGAACCGGACGAGCAGTACTTC
-	TRBV11-3	-	TRBJ2-7	CASSARTEPYEQYF	TGTGCCAGCAGCGCTAGGACTGAACCCTACGAGCAGTACTTC
-	TRBV7-9	TRBD1	TRBJ2-1	CASSSQGDGEQFF	TGTGCCAGCAGCTCACAGGGGGACGGTGAGCAGTTCTTC
-	TRBV6-6	-	TRBJ2-2	CASSYLKMNTGELFF	TGTGCCAGCAGTTACCTTAAAATGAACACCGGGGAGCTGTTTTTT
-	TRBV14	-	TRBJ2-7	CASSQDLGGEQYF	TGTGCCAGCAGCCAAGATTTAGGAGGAGAGCAGTACTTC
few	TRBV10-2	TRBD2	TRBJ2-3	CASSAGPSGASTDTQYF	TGCGCCAGCAGTGCGGGGCCTAGCGGGGCTAGCACAGATACGCAGTATTTT
-	TRBV5-1	TRBD1	TRBJ2-7	CASSPGQGSSYEQYF	TGCGCCAGCAGCCCGGGACAGGGAAGCTCCTACGAGCAGTACTTC
few	TRBV5-1	TRBD2	TRBJ2-3	CASSRASGGGDTQYF	TGCGCCAGCAGTCGAGCTAGCGGGGGGGGAGATACGCAGTATTTT
-	TRBV18	TRBD1	TRBJ1-1	CASSQTGYTEAFF	TGTGCCAGCTCCCAGACAGGGTATACTGAAGCTTTCTTT
-	TRBV27	TRBD2	TRBJ2-2	CASSPGTSGTGELFF	TGTGCCAGCAGTCCAGGGACTAGCGGCACCGGGGAGCTGTTTTTT
-	TRBV19	-	TRBJ2-3	CASSITSRRSSTDTQYF	TGTGCCAGTAGTATAACATCGAGGAGATCTAGCACAGATACGCAGTATTTT
-	TRBV5-6	-	TRBJ1-1	CASSLQVWVTEAFF	TGTGCCAGCAGCTTGCAGGTTTGGGTCACTGAAGCTTTCTTT
-	TRBV10-3	TRBD1	TRBJ1-6	CAISVQGGGNSPLHF	TGTGCCATCAGTGTACAGGGGGGTGGAAATTCACCCCTCCACTTT
-	TRBV9	-	TRBJ1-2	CASSPRSNPNYGYTF	TGTGCCAGCAGCCCCCGGTCAAACCCTAACTATGGCTACACCTTC
-	TRBV6-6	-	TRBJ1-2	CASSYPLQGYGYTF	TGTGCCAGCAGTTACCCTTTACAGGGTTATGGCTACACCTTC
-	TRBV27	-	TRBJ1-4	CASSLPPDRGGKLFF	TGTGCCAGCAGTTTGCCCCCTGACCGGGGGGGAAAACTGTTTTTT
-	TRBV7-9	TRBD1	TRBJ1-1	CASSLTGDTEAFF	TGTGCCAGCAGCTTGACAGGGGACACTGAAGCTTTCTTT
-	TRBV10-1	-	TRBJ1-6	CASSEQANSPLHF	TGCGCCAGCAGTGAACAGGCTAATTCACCCCTCCACTTT
-	TRBV9	-	TRBJ2-5	CASSPSGELETQYF	TGTGCCAGCAGCCCCTCGGGGGAATTAGAGACCCAGTACTTC
-	TRBV7-3	-	TRBJ2-1	CASSLSGDSSIHEQFF	TGTGCCAGCAGCTTATCCGGGGACTCTTCAATCCATGAGCAGTTCTTC
-	TRBV5-6	-	TRBJ1-5	CASSLGGHQPQHF	TGTGCCAGCAGCTTGGGAGGGCATCAGCCCCAGCATTTT
-	TRBV6-5	-	TRBJ1-1	CASSTGLPVNTEAFF	TGTGCCAGCAGTACGGGACTCCCGGTGAACACTGAAGCTTTCTTT
-	TRBV18	TRBD1	TRBJ2-1	CASLPGQGMSGEQFF	TGTGCCAGCCTGCCAGGACAGGGGATGTCTGGTGAGCAGTTCTTC
few	TRBV9	-	TRBJ2-1	CASSLYNEQFF	TGTGCCAGCAGCCTATACAATGAGCAGTTCTTC
-	TRBV27	TRBD2	TRBJ2-3	CASSSLAGASTDTQYF	TGTGCCAGCAGTTCCCTAGCGGGGGCTAGCACAGATACGCAGTATTTT
-	TRBV7-3	-	TRBJ2-2	CASSLRALGAWNGDTGELFF	TGTGCCAGCAGCTTAAGAGCTCTGGGGGCATGGAACGGGGACACCGGGGAGCTGTTTTTT
-	TRBV7-3	-	TRBJ2-5	CASSFLAQETQYF	TGTGCCAGCAGCTTCTTAGCGCAAGAGACCCAGTACTTC
-	TRBV29-1	-	TRBJ1-1	CSVDLRENTEAFF	TGCAGCGTTGATCTCAGGGAGAACACTGAAGCTTTCTTT
few	TRBV6-5	-	TRBJ1-2	CASSEGVGYGYTF	TGTGCCAGCAGTGAAGGGGTAGGTTATGGCTACACCTTC
-	TRBV18	-	TRBJ2-2	CASSPGSTNTGELFF	TGTGCCAGCTCACCGGGCTCGACGAACACCGGGGAGCTGTTTTTT
-	TRBV28	-	TRBJ1-4	CASSLDGGAGTNEKLFF	TGTGCCAGCAGTTTAGATGGGGGGGCCGGAACTAATGAAAAACTGTTTTTT
-	TRBV7-2	TRBD1	TRBJ1-1	CASSRPGQGATEAFF	TGTGCCAGCAGTAGACCGGGACAGGGGGCCACTGAAGCTTTCTTT
-	TRBV7-8	-	TRBJ1-1	CASSLGPWMEVAEAFF	TGTGCCAGCAGCTTAGGTCCTTGGATGGAGGTGGCTGAAGCTTTCTTT
-	TRBV25-1	TRBD1	TRBJ1-4	CASTSGGLNEKLFF	TGTGCCAGCACTTCAGGGGGCCTTAATGAAAAACTGTTTTTT
few	TRBV5-6	-	TRBJ1-2	CASSLGLPYPDGYTF	TGTGCCAGCAGCTTGGGGCTTCCATACCCCGATGGCTACACCTTC
once	TRBV19	-	TRBJ1-5	CASSMGQVNPQDQPQHF	TGTGCCAGTAGTATGGGGCAGGTCAACCCGCAGGATCAGCCCCAGCATTTT
-	TRBV21-1	-	TRBJ1-2	CASLHRGLYGYTF	TGTGCCAGCTTGCACAGGGGGCTCTATGGCTACACCTTC
-	TRBV5-1	-	TRBJ2-2	CASSIALSSGSTGELFF	TGCGCCAGCAGCATCGCCTTGAGCTCCGGGAGCACCGGGGAGCTGTTTTTT
-	TRBV6-6	-	TRBJ1-6	CASRTGDSPLHF	TGTGCCAGCAGAACAGGAGATTCACCCCTCCACTTT
-	TRBV19	TRBD2	TRBJ2-7	CASSTAAGGYYEQYF	TGTGCCAGTAGTACAGCAGCGGGGGGTTACTACGAGCAGTACTTC
few	TRBV2	-	TRBJ1-1	CASTPAGARTEAFF	TGTGCCAGCACGCCGGCGGGGGCCCGAACTGAAGCTTTCTTT
-	TRBV7-8	-	TRBJ1-3	CASRPSGGNTIYF	TGTGCCAGCAGACCAAGCGGGGGAAACACCATATATTTT
once	TRBV4-1	-	TRBJ2-2	CASSRVGNEGTGELFF	TGCGCCAGCAGCCGTGTAGGGAACGAGGGAACCGGGGAGCTGTTTTTT